Below, one T cell receptor beta chain is given with its context. Its recognized antigen is unknown. The record has no base qualities; no much larger clone is one base away. This sample is part of a study of blood T cell repertoires in COVID-19 (TCRdb year 2020). With regard to the full study: Samples from collaborators originated in the United States, Italy and Spain and spanned both the acute and convalescent phases of COVID-19. The prospective study material was composed of cDNA or gDNA derived from T cells, B-cell-depleted T cells, or PBMCs. Deeply sampled blood TCRbeta repertoires from subjects exposed to, actively infected with, or recovered from COVID-19 were included in the dataset. The repertoires were released in a freely available public database meant as a resource for research on the immune response to SARS-CoV-2. The samples were drawn from the first 160 participants of the ongoing ImmuneRACE study and from over a thousand subjects provided by 6 global collaborators. Sample metadata almost always included a de-identified subject ID, COVID-19 status, age in years and sex. Where available, HLA class I and class II types were obtained from metadata supplied by the sample provider rather than from assay-based typing. Results and caveats for the whole study, not just this receptor: Clinical and demographic metadata were provided uncurated, with the amount varying by source and participant.

TCRbeta CDR3 regions were amplified from genomic DNA by means of the immunoSEQ Assay, a bias-controlled multiplex PCR. Concerning the study's data processing: The number of nucleated cells in each sample was estimated from the amplification of reference gene primers within the assay. Sequence reads were collapsed and filtered to measure the absolute abundance of every unique TCRbeta CDR3 rearrangement. For each sample, productive Simpson clonality was calculated as the square root of Simpson's diversity index over productive rearrangements. Not all clones reach the TCRdb copy of this immuneACCESS table, which keeps in-frame sequences only. Checked studies attribute under half of the gap to unresolved V genes and leave the rest unexplained. V and J calls and clone size are copied from that table; D and trimming were computed from the DNA. Across this sample there are fewer than 250,000 clones, with approximately 83% seen only once. 5.5% of the sample comes from the top ten.

Whole blood was collected in K2EDTA tubes by collaborating institutions according to the institutions' own protocols. For TCRbeta analysis, collaborator samples were shipped as frozen whole blood, as isolated PBMCs, or as DNA extracted from either sample type. The sample was peripheral blood. This receptor was taken from a human donor in a cohort sampled during active COVID-19.

The DNA sequence is given as TGTGCCAGCAGCCCCTACAGCGTTTCGGCGGGAGGATGGGAGCAGTACTTC. This gives the protein CASSPYSVSAGGWEQYF. In this chain, TRBV3-1 (or the pseudogene TRBV3-2) is recombined with TRBJ2-7; a stretch of 8 junction bases matches TRBD2. Measured from the cysteine to the phenylalanine, the CDR3 is 17 residues long. Solely the CDR3 DNA is kept, with 51 bases framed from the first base. The germline V gene (reference sequence) yields LGHDT for CDR1 and YNNKEL for CDR2. Relative to germline, V is missing 4 bases and J is missing 7 bases, with 18 bases of the junction outside any gene match.